This TCR beta chain is from a study of blood T cell repertoires in COVID-19. Across the study: Spain, Italy and the United States supplied samples that represented acute and convalescent COVID-19.

This clone was counted only a few times. Those enrolled in Seattle joined during active infection and were followed longitudinally afterward. The germline gives CDR1 SGHRS, CDR2 YFSETQ. The V end was cut by 0 bases, the J end by 11 bases, with 17 bases between. CDR3 size: 14 residues. Authors' processing steps: Cell counts per sample came from amplifying reference gene primers. Assay: immunoSEQ multiplex PCR; the TCRdb copy retains only in-frame clones and omits some. D and trimming come from the DNA, and the V and J calls and clone size come from that table. The sample consists of 250,000 to 350,000 clones, around 88% of them appearing once.

The V and J genes are TRBV5-1 and TRBJ1-1; TRBD1 is a possible D gene (6 bases). This receptor was identified in a woman aged 70 to 79 with COVID-19, enrolled during active disease. Sequenced input: peripheral blood. CDR3 in amino acids: CASSLEEGGRSAFF. For the CDR3, the DNA is TGCGCCAGCAGCTTGGAAGAGGGGGGGCGCAGTGCTTTCTTT.